One and the same sample provided the 7 T cell receptor beta chains below, sequenced in a study of OX40 agonist ivuxolimab in advanced cancers. Profiled with immunoSEQ multiplex PCR; TCRdb holds only in-frame clones, not every one. Of approximately 76,000 clones in the sample, roughly 90% were seen once. Specimen: CD4+ or CD8+ T cells sorted from blood, collected in a trial of the OX40 agonist ivuxolimab. The receptor source for this set is an adult with an advanced solid tumor such as melanoma, head and neck, liver or kidney cancer.

V is TRBV14 and J is TRBJ1-1, with 7 bases matching TRBD1. The germline V gene has CDR1 SGHDN and CDR2 FVKESK. V lost 3 bases and J lost 5; bases outside the gene matches: 12. This CDR3 contains 16 residues. The chain's CDR3 is CASSHIRQGLGTEAFF. The DNA for the CDR3 is TGTGCCAGCAGCCATATCCGACAGGGCCTAGGGACTGAAGCTTTCTTT.

The chain joins TRBV27 to TRBJ2-2, with D possibly TRBD2 on 5 matching bases. The ends were cut back, 6 bases at V and 1 base at J, with 21 bases in the middle. CDR1 is MNHEY and CDR2 is SMNVEV in the germline V gene (reference sequence). This CDR3 is built from 18 residues. The CDR3 sequence: CASSSGNYERENTGELFF. The CDR3, as DNA: TGTGCCAGCAGCTCCGGGAACTACGAGAGGGAGAACACCGGGGAGCTGTTTTTT.

The V call is TRBV4-1, the J call TRBJ2-5, with TRBD2 matching over 11 bases. This CDR3 comprises 18 residues. V was pared by 6 bases and J by 3 bases, with 15 bases of the junction left unmatched. Germline V lookup: CDR1 MGHRA, CDR2 YSYEKL. The CDR3 spells CASSPRASGGIGEETQYF. The DNA of the CDR3 is TGCGCCAGCAGTCCCAGGGCTAGCGGGGGGATAGGTGAAGAGACCCAGTACTTC.

This chain uses TRBV4-1 with TRBJ2-5; D ambiguous. Deletions cut 0 bases from V and 2 bases from J, with 10 bases between. The CDR3 has 15 amino acids. In germline, CDR1 is MGHRA, CDR2 YSYEKL. CDR3 bases: TGCGCCAGCAGCCAAGATCGGAGTGTACAAGAGACCCAGTACTTC. It translates to CASSQDRSVQETQYF.

This CDR3 is CASSFSAGRTDTQYF. The CDR3 bases are TGTGCCAGCAGTTTCTCTGCAGGGCGCACAGATACGCAGTATTTT. The chain recombines TRBV27 with TRBJ2-3; possible D gene TRBD1, 5 bases. The CDR3 is made up of 15 amino acids. Germline values: CDR1 MNHEY, CDR2 SMNVEV (reference sequence). V was clipped by 3 bases and J by 1 base, with 11 bases between them.

The J gene is TRBJ1-2, the V gene TRBV14; D call uncertain. Germline CDR1 reads SGHDN; CDR2 reads FVKESK. V was shortened by 3 bases and J by 3 bases, with 14 bases between the two germline ends. The CDR3 totals 15 residues. CDR3 nucleotide sequence: TGTGCCAGCAGCCAGGACGTTCCTCGGCACTATGGCTACACCTTC. Its protein is CASSQDVPRHYGYTF. The full variable domain, its missing parts supplied by reference TRBV14 and TRBJ1-2, is EAGVTQFPSHSVIEKGQTVTLRCDPISGHDNLYWYRRVMGKEIKFLLHFVKESKQDESGMPNNRFLAERTGGTYSTLKVQPAELEDSGVYFCASSQDVPRHYGYTFGSGTRLTVV.

This clone was recorded once. The rearrangement joins TRBV4-2 to TRBJ2-5; no clear D. Looked up from germline, CDR1 is LGHNA and CDR2 is YNFKEQ. V was cut by 0 bases and J by 2 bases, with 13 bases left in between. There are 16 residues in the CDR3. The CDR3 here is CASSQDLELEQETQYF. The CDR3 bases are TGTGCCAGCAGCCAAGATTTGGAGCTTGAACAAGAGACCCAGTACTTC.